A selection of T cell receptor beta chains follows, all from one sample in a study of blood T cell repertoires in COVID-19. Profiled with immunoSEQ multiplex PCR; TCRdb holds only in-frame clones, not every one. The data show around 120,000 clones, with around 89% seen just once and about 30% held by the top ten. The sequenced sample consisted of peripheral blood. These receptors all stem from a woman older than 75 with acute or convalescent COVID-19. Both conserved end residues are part of each CDR3. The D gene is left open where the match is weak.

CDR3 protein: CASSFLGPQHF
D gene: NA
V gene: TRBV12-3/TRBV12-4

CDR3 protein: CAISGGPGGTYEQYF
D gene: NA
V gene: TRBV10-3

CDR3 protein: CASSSPSGGSEQFF
D gene: TRBD2
V gene: TRBV7-6

CDR3 protein: CATGGQGRYGYTF
D gene: TRBD1
V gene: TRBV15

CDR3 protein: CASSEGQGTDTQYF
D gene: NA
V gene: TRBV27

CDR3 protein: CASSLAQGYEQYF
D gene: NA
V gene: TRBV5-6

CDR3 protein: CASSLFAGYTDTQYF
D gene: NA
V gene: TRBV7-8

CDR3 protein: CASSYSNAGEQFF
D gene: NA
V gene: TRBV6-2/TRBV6-3

CDR3 protein: CASSFVPRVTGELFF
D gene: NA
V gene: TRBV19

CDR3 protein: CSASWQGNQPQHF
D gene: NA
V gene: TRBV20-1

CDR3 protein: CASSLTQAGNTIYF
D gene: NA
V gene: TRBV13